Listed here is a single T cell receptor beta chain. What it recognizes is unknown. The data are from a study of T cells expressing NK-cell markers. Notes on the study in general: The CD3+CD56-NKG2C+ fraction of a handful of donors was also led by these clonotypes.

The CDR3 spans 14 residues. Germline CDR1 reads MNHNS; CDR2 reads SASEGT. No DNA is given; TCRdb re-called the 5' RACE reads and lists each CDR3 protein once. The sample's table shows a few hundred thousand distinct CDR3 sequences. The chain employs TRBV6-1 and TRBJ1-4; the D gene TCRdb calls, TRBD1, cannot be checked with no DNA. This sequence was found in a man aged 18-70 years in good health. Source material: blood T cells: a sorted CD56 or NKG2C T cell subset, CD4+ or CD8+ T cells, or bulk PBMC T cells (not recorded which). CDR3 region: CASSRQTGEEKLFF.